This T cell receptor (beta chain) was identified during a study of persistence of HIV-infected CD4 T cells. Looking at the study overall: Suppressive ART had lasted a median of roughly eight years. Study outcomes and limitations: Compared with CD3/CD28-stimulated cells, CMV- and Gag-responding cells showed lower TCRbeta richness. Within sorted populations, more oligoclonal TCRs accompanied more oligoclonal proviruses.

Overlapping HIV-1 Gag 15-mer peptides at 0.85 to 1 ug per peptide per mL were used. CD40L/CD69 double-negative CD45RO-high memory CD4+ T cells were collected. CD4+ T cell counts exceeded 400 cells/uL; CMV serology was positive. This clone occurred a few times. The antigen is undetermined. The libraries were made with immunoSEQ version 4 in survey mode. The method was immunoSEQ multiplex PCR; TCRdb's version includes in-frame clones alone and lacks a portion of them. This table holds approximately 65,000 clones, about 69% found once. With V trimmed by 0 bases and J by 8 bases, 9 bases remained unmatched. Germline V gene data show CDR1 as SGHNT and CDR2 as YYREEE (reference sequence). The CDR3 has 16 residues.

The chain combines TRBV5-4 with TRBJ2-2; 8 nucleotides line up with TRBD1. The TCR comes from an adult man with HIV who was CMV-seropositive. The specimen comprised CD4+ T cells sorted from PBMCs after roughly 20-hour stimulation, sampled from a patient who received antiretroviral therapy. CDR3 amino acids: CASSLAGQGPTGELFF. DNA for the CDR3: TGTGCCAGCAGCTTGGCCGGACAGGGCCCCACGGGGGAGCTGTTTTTT.